This passage covers 16 T cell receptor beta chains from one sample sequenced in a study of vaccination effects on CD4 cells after COVID-19. Which antigens these TCRs recognize remains unknown. CD4+ T cells specific for antigen were expanded with viral peptide pools by the ViraFEST assay before sequencing. On approximately day 9 of culture, CD4+ T cells were separated out. Documented for the person is a PCR-confirmed SARS-CoV-2 infection occurring between March and December 2020. Assay: immunoSEQ multiplex PCR; the TCRdb copy retains only in-frame clones and omits some. Altogether about 45,000 clones are present, 75% being singletons, with the ten largest covering around 30%. The sample was CD4+ T cells from PBMCs cultured with a peptide pool, taken before COVID-19 vaccination. The source is a human donor who had a prior SARS-CoV-2 infection.

This sequence joins TRBV28 and TRBJ2-7; no clear D. CDR3 length: 13 residues. Trimming shortened V by 4 bases and J by 4 bases, and 11 bases separated the two germline ends. Germline CDR1 is MDHEN and CDR2 is SYDVKM. CDR3 loop: CASSSRPVYEQYF. The CDR3 DNA is TGTGCCAGCAGTTCGCGTCCTGTTTACGAGCAGTACTTC.

The rearrangement uses TRBV19 and TRBJ1-5, with TRBD1 identical over 7 bases. V gave up 3 bases and J gave up 2 bases; unmatched junction bases: 4. This CDR3 is built from 15 residues. Germline V gene data show CDR1 as LNHDA and CDR2 as SQIVND (reference sequence). The CDR3 DNA reads TGTGCCAGTAGTATGGAGGGGGCAGGCAATCAGCCCCAGCATTTT. Translating it yields CASSMEGAGNQPQHF.

The chain couples TRBV25-1 to TRBJ2-7; 9 bases line up with TRBD1. The ends lost 3 bases at V and 3 bases at J; junction bases unmatched: 12. CDR1 MGHDK and CDR2 SYGVNS come from the germline V gene. The CDR3 runs to 17 residues. Written as DNA, the CDR3 is TGTGCCAGCAGTGATCCATGGGTAGGGACAGGGATCTACGAGCAGTACTTC. Its protein is CASSDPWVGTGIYEQYF.

V is TRBV7-3 and J is TRBJ2-3; tentatively, D is TRBD2 (6 bases). This CDR3 spans 17 amino acids. Germline V lookup: CDR1 SGHTA, CDR2 FQGTGA. Trimming pared 1 base from V and 4 bases from J, leaving 18 bases between. CDR3 bases: TGTGCCAGCAGCTTAAGAGGAACGGGGGTGCCGCCAGATACGCAGTATTTT. Protein product: CASSLRGTGVPPDTQYF.

The chain couples TRBV9 to TRBJ2-7; TRBD1 or TRBD2 may be the D gene (5 bases each). This CDR3 is built from 15 residues. V was trimmed by 0 bases and J by 2 bases, leaving 12 bases between them. Germline CDR1 and CDR2: SGDLS and YYNGEE. The CDR3 sequence is CASSVEPGRAYEQYF. The CDR3 DNA sequence: TGTGCCAGCAGCGTAGAGCCGGGACGGGCCTACGAGCAGTACTTC.

This clone was seen only once. This chain links TRBV30 with TRBJ2-5; 13 bases are shared with TRBD2. The germline CDR1 and CDR2 sequences are GTSNPN and SVGIG (reference sequence). Trimming cost V 3 bases and J 5 bases; bases outside gene matches: 6. The CDR3 sequence is 15 residues long. CDR3 DNA sequence: TGTGCCTGGAGGAAAGGGACTAGCGGGGTTGAGACCCAGTACTTC. Residues: CAWRKGTSGVETQYF.

In this sample, this clone turned up once. This chain connects TRBV5-1 to TRBJ2-1, with 11 bases that match TRBD2. The junction had 8 bases not matched to a gene; V was cut back by 4 bases and J by 8 bases. The CDR3 spans 15 residues. The germline CDR1 and CDR2 sequences are SGHRS and YFSETQ. The CDR3 coding sequence is TGCGCCAGCAGCGGTACTAGCGGGAGTAAGGATGAGCAGTTCTTC. Its protein is CASSGTSGSKDEQFF.

The genes are TRBV27 and TRBJ2-1, with 9 nucleotides matching TRBD2. In germline, CDR1 is MNHEY, CDR2 SMNVEV (reference sequence). The V gene end was trimmed by 6 bases and the J gene end by 7 bases; junction bases not matched to a gene: 16. This CDR3 has 17 residues. The CDR3 spells CASSSPYLAGSENEQFF. The CDR3 bases are TGTGCCAGCAGCTCCCCCTACCTAGCGGGATCTGAGAATGAGCAGTTCTTC.

V and J are TRBV2 and TRBJ1-1, with TRBD1 matching over 7 bases. V trimming: 4 bases; J trimming: 4 bases; junction bases outside the gene matches: 6. Germline loops: CDR1 SNHLY, CDR2 FYNNEI. The CDR3 has 14 amino acids. CDR3 sequence (DNA): TGTGCCAGCAGTGGTCGACAGGGTTTCACTGAAGCTTTCTTT. Translation gives CASSGRQGFTEAFF.

The J gene is TRBJ2-6, the V gene TRBV19, with TRBD1 matching 10 bases. Germline V lookup: CDR1 LNHDA, CDR2 SQIVND (reference sequence). This CDR3 region has 17 residues. Trimming took 5 bases from V and 0 from J; bases not matched to a gene: 4. CDR3 protein: CASSWDRGSSGANVLTF. Here the CDR3 DNA reads TGTGCCAGTAGTTGGGACAGGGGATCCTCTGGGGCCAACGTCCTGACTTTC.

This chain joins TRBV6-5 and TRBJ2-5, with D possibly matching TRBD2 (6 bases). Trimming left V 11 bases short and J 2 bases short, with 12 bases between. The CDR3 length is 12 residues. Per germline, CDR1 MNHEY and CDR2 SVGAGI. This chain's CDR3 is CAGHREQETQYF. CDR3 nucleotide sequence: TGTGCCGGACACCGGGAGCAAGAGACCCAGTACTTC.

This sequence joins TRBV23-1 and TRBJ2-1, with 7 bases identical to TRBD1. TRBV23-1 is labeled an ORF, and its function is uncertain. The CDR3 contains 16 residues. V gave up 3 bases and J gave up 3 bases; unmatched junction bases: 8. The CDR3 spells CASSQPGGPVYNEQFF. CDR3 sequence (DNA): TGCGCCAGCAGTCAGCCAGGGGGTCCGGTCTACAATGAGCAGTTCTTC.

The chain couples TRBV3-1 (or the pseudogene TRBV3-2) to TRBJ1-1; D is perhaps TRBD1 (6 bases). CDR3 length: 14 residues. Trimming pared 0 bases from V and 5 bases from J, leaving 10 bases between. The germline gives CDR1 LGHDT, CDR2 YNNKEL (reference sequence). The CDR3, as DNA: TGTGCCAGCAGCCAAGATCAGGGGTGGACTGAAGCTTTCTTT. Translating it yields CASSQDQGWTEAFF.

This clone was observed a few times. This chain joins TRBV29-1 and TRBJ1-5, with 7 bases that match TRBD1. The CDR3 consists of 15 residues. V shed 6 bases, J shed 2 bases, and the junction held 10 bases outside the gene matches. From germline, CDR1 is SQVTM and CDR2 ANQGSEA. CDR3 nucleotide sequence: TGCAGCGTATCACAGGGGTTTTTGGGCAATCAGCCCCAGCATTTT. Its translation: CSVSQGFLGNQPQHF.

This chain links TRBV3-1 (or the pseudogene TRBV3-2) with TRBJ1-1; D is possibly TRBD1 (6 bases). V lost 4 bases and J 4 bases, leaving 13 bases between the germline ends. This CDR3 has 14 amino acids. The germline V gene encodes CDR1 LGHDT and CDR2 YNNKEL (reference sequence). The CDR3: CASSRGGAGTEAFF. The CDR3 DNA reads as TGTGCCAGCAGCCGGGGGGGCGCAGGCACTGAAGCTTTCTTT.

This chain uses TRBV11-2 with TRBJ2-7, with D uncertain. The germline V gene has CDR1 SGHAT and CDR2 FQNNGV. V was shortened by 5 bases and J by 3 bases, with 8 bases between the two germline ends. The CDR3 is 12 amino acids. The CDR3 here is CASSQIRYEQYF. CDR3 bases: TGTGCCAGCAGCCAGATACGCTACGAGCAGTACTTC.